Sequencing of this T cell receptor (beta chain) was carried out in a study of OX40 agonist ivuxolimab in advanced cancers. For the study in its entirety: Ivuxolimab, which targeted the costimulatory receptor OX40 (CD134), was an agonistic, fully human IgG2 monoclonal antibody. Intravenous ivuxolimab was administered to patients every 2 weeks at six dose levels: 0.01, 0.1, 0.3, 1.5, 3 and 10 mg/kg. Among the approximately 50 dose-escalation patients, about 19 had hepatocellular carcinoma, about 15 melanoma, 9 renal cell carcinoma and 9 head and neck cancer. In the dose-escalation cohort, roughly 82% of patients were male, and the mean age was approximately 60 years with a range of 23 to 79. Prior anti-PD-1, anti-PD-L1 or anti-CTLA-4 therapy was permitted, and checkpoint inhibitors had been received by about 37% of dose-escalation patients. Partial responses occurred in three dose-escalation patients: two with cutaneous melanoma and one with hepatocellular carcinoma. The point of sequencing TCRbeta in the periphery was to test whether ivuxolimab changed TCR sequence diversity and drove clonal T-cell expansion. The paper reports the monotherapy dose-escalation portion (N of about 54 patients) of the phase I ivuxolimab trial.

According to the germline V gene (reference sequence), CDR1 reads LNHDA and CDR2 reads SQIVND. The CDR3 has 15 amino acids, counting the end cysteine and phenylalanine. Solely the CDR3 DNA is kept, with 45 bases framed from the first base. V has 4 bases trimmed and J has 9 bases trimmed; junction bases matching no gene number 10. Patients with autoimmune disease history or receiving systemic immunosuppression were excluded from the trial. Peripheral blood for TCR sequencing was drawn from every dose cohort at baseline, at cycle 4 day 1 and at cycle 7 day 1. The samples were drawn from a first-in-human, open-label, multicenter phase I dose-escalation trial of ivuxolimab. Adults with locally advanced or metastatic melanoma, renal cell carcinoma, hepatocellular carcinoma or head and neck squamous cell carcinoma were enrolled in the trial. Before TCR sequencing, CD4+ T cells and CD8+ T cells were sorted from peripheral blood as separate populations.

Comment on this clone: This clone's antigen is unknown. It has no much larger one-base neighbor in the sample; base qualities were not kept.

Points the paper makes about the study in general: In the 0.1-3.0 mg/kg groups, partial responders were among the patients with the lowest normalized peripheral clonal expansion, particularly in CD8+ T cells. At doses from 0.1 to 3.0 mg/kg, clonal expansion was seen in both CD4+ and CD8+ blood T cells between baseline and week 6. Which antigens the clonally expanded peripheral T cells were specific for was not determined. After ivuxolimab, expanded clones were on average more numerous among CD8+ T cells than among CD4+ T cells. Low levels of normalized T-cell clonal expansion were also seen in some patients who did not respond.

For sequencing of the TCRbeta CDR3 region, genomic DNA was extracted from the sorted cells. The immunoSEQ Assay was used to sequence the TCRbeta CDR3 regions. TCRdb's version of the immuneACCESS table is confined to in-frame rearrangements and falls short of the full clone set. An unresolved V gene accounts for under half of the shortfall where checked; the remainder is of unknown origin. This sample has tens of thousands of clones in its table, and about 88% of those were observed once. About an eighth of the sample belongs to the ten largest clones. The TCR comes from an adult with an advanced solid tumor such as melanoma, head and neck, liver or kidney cancer. In this chain, TRBV19 is recombined with TRBJ2-1, and 9 junctional nucleotides match TRBD2. Sequencing was performed on CD4+ or CD8+ T cells sorted from blood, taken in a trial of the OX40 agonist ivuxolimab. The DNA reads as follows: TGTGCCAGTAGTAGGTTCATTAGCGGGAGTTCTGAGCAGTTCTTC. It translates as CASSRFISGSSEQFF.